One and the same sample provided the 13 T cell receptor beta chains below, sequenced in a study of cytomegalovirus exposure and HLA in healthy donors. Primers included in the PCR were 60 Vbeta and 13 Jbeta primers. The data were produced by immunoSEQ multiplex PCR, yet TCRdb's version contains in-frame clones alone and is incomplete. The sample lists roughly 120,000 clones; around 86% were seen once. The sequenced material came from PBMCs. These receptors all come from a woman in her twenties or thirties in good health and CMV-seronegative.

This chain joins TRBV5-4 and TRBJ2-2, with 9 bases lining up with TRBD1. Germline-derived CDR1 and CDR2 are SGHNT and YYREEE (reference sequence). This CDR3 comprises 14 residues. J was trimmed by 6 bases and V by 7 bases; bases with no gene match: 7. CDR3 bases: TGTGCCAGCTCCGGGACAGGGTACTCCGGGGAGCTGTTTTTT. Translating it yields CASSGTGYSGELFF.

The gene calls are TRBV7-9 and TRBJ2-7; 12 bases match TRBD2. V lost 4 bases and J lost 6; bases outside the gene matches: 10. The CDR3 has 16 amino acids. Germline V gene sequence: CDR1 SEHNR, CDR2 FQNEAQ (reference sequence). CDR3 sequence (DNA): TGTGCCAGCAGCTCCAGAAAAACGGGACTAGCGGGCGAGCAGTACTTC. As protein: CASSSRKTGLAGEQYF.

J is TRBJ1-1 and V is TRBV28; weak D call: TRBD1 (6 bases). The CDR3 spans 13 residues. V was shortened by 6 bases and J by 5 bases, with 13 bases between the two germline ends. CDR1 and CDR2 from the germline V gene are MDHEN and SYDVKM. CDR3: CASRLGGGTEAFF. Here the CDR3 DNA reads TGTGCCAGCAGACTTGGGGGCGGGACTGAAGCTTTCTTT.

The chain recombines TRBV6-1 with TRBJ2-1, with D uncertain. V dropped 7 bases and J dropped 3 bases, with 7 bases sitting between them. Germline CDR1 and CDR2: MNHNS and SASEGT. This CDR3 contains 12 residues. The CDR3 coding sequence is TGTGCCAGCATTAGATACTACAATGAGCAGTTCTTC. Translation gives CASIRYYNEQFF.

This rearrangement joins TRBV11-2 to TRBJ2-5; TRBD1 agrees at 7 bases. The germline V gene encodes CDR1 SGHAT and CDR2 FQNNGV. The CDR3 loop spans 17 amino acids. Trimming removed 5 bases from V and 1 base from J; junction bases left unmatched: 13. This CDR3 reads CASSPSLSTGLQETQYF. Written as DNA, the CDR3 is TGTGCCAGCAGCCCCTCCCTTTCGACAGGGCTCCAAGAGACCCAGTACTTC.

The V and J genes are TRBV6-6 and TRBJ1-5; no clear D. This CDR3 contains 16 residues. V was trimmed by 0 bases and J by 4 bases, leaving 13 bases between them. CDR1 and CDR2 (germline): MNHNY, SVGAGI (reference sequence). Written as DNA, the CDR3 is TGTGCCAGCAGTTACTCTGAGCTCCTGAGGAATCAGCCCCAGCATTTT. Encoded protein: CASSYSELLRNQPQHF.

The V call is TRBV2, the J call TRBJ1-5; 7 nucleotides align to TRBD1. The length of the CDR3 is 13 residues. Germline V gene lookup returns CDR1 SNHLY and CDR2 FYNNEI. J gave up 7 bases and V 6 bases, and 6 bases lay outside the gene matches. The CDR3 region has the DNA TGTGCCAGCAGAGAAACAGGGGTACAGCCCCAGCATTTT. Amino acid sequence: CASRETGVQPQHF.

V gene TRBV9 combines with J gene TRBJ2-2; 10 bases align to TRBD1. The V gene's germline CDR1 is SGDLS and CDR2 YYNGEE. With 2 bases clipped from V and 6 bases from J, the junction kept 7 bases outside the gene matches. CDR3 size: 16 residues. The CDR3 DNA reads as TGTGCCAGCAGCGTTACCCGGACAGGGGGGGCCGGGGAGCTGTTTTTT. Translating it yields CASSVTRTGGAGELFF.

The genes are TRBV7-9 and TRBJ1-1; TRBD1 might be the D (5 bases). The CDR3 is 13 amino acids. V shed 4 bases and J shed 5 bases, with 11 bases lying between them. Per germline, CDR1 SEHNR and CDR2 FQNEAQ (reference sequence). The CDR3 protein is CASSYSGGTEAFF. Here the CDR3 DNA reads TGTGCCAGCAGCTACAGTGGGGGGACTGAAGCTTTCTTT.

This rearrangement joins TRBV19 to TRBJ1-5; a weak D match, TRBD1 (6 bases). V lost 5 bases, J lost 0 bases, and 8 bases lay in between. Germline CDR1 is LNHDA and CDR2 is SQIVND (reference sequence). This CDR3 comprises 14 residues. The CDR3 nucleotides read TGTGCCAGTAGTGGGACACCTAGCAATCAGCCCCAGCATTTT. Its protein is CASSGTPSNQPQHF.

This sequence joins TRBV5-1 and TRBJ2-3, with TRBD1 matching 7 bases. The germline V gene encodes CDR1 SGHRS and CDR2 YFSETQ. The CDR3 is 16 amino acids. V lost 2 bases and J lost 4; bases outside the gene matches: 10. This CDR3 reads CASSFVRDSGPDTQYF. CDR3 bases: TGCGCCAGCAGCTTCGTCCGGGACAGTGGCCCAGATACGCAGTATTTT.

The chain joins TRBV4-2 to TRBJ2-5; D might be TRBD1 (6 bases). Germline-derived CDR1 and CDR2 are LGHNA and YNFKEQ. V lost 0 bases and J lost 5, with 10 bases in between. The CDR3 contains 14 residues. CDR3 region: CASSQDVRGETQYF. DNA for the CDR3: TGTGCCAGCAGCCAAGATGTCAGGGGTGAGACCCAGTACTTC.

Turning to this clone: A junction end diverges from the germline sequence, so it may reflect a read error. This chain links TRBV7-7 with TRBJ2-7; no clear D. CDR1 is SSHAT and CDR2 is FNYEAQ in the germline V gene (reference sequence). The CDR3 has 14 residues. CDR3 sequence reads: CASSSTLDSYEQYF. DNA for the CDR3: TGTGCTAGCAGCTCGACATTGGACTCCTACGAGCAGTACTTC.